One and the same sample provided the 23 T cell receptor beta chains below, sequenced in a study of T cells in Graves' hyperthyroidism and ophthalmopathy. TCR beta CDR3 regions were amplified from RNA transcripts. First-round RT-PCR targeting the TCR CDR3 was performed with the HTBI primer set. MiXCR was run by TCRdb on the multiplex PCR reads, yielding one entry per CDR3 protein. The repertoire includes 350,000 to 400,000 distinct CDR3 sequences, around 18% of them detected once, and 35% to 50% sits in the top ten. Specimen: blood. These receptors were obtained from a man aged 18 to 30 with Graves' ophthalmopathy.

The CDR3: CATSSGGTNTQYF. CDR3 sequence (DNA): TGCGCCACCTCGTCAGGGGGAACGAATACGCAGTATTTT. The chain couples TRBV5-1 to TRBJ2-3; TRBD1 matches at 7 bases. Germline V gene lookup returns CDR1 SGHRS and CDR2 YFSETQ. The CDR3 has 13 residues. The V and J ends lost 9 bases and 7 bases, in that order; junction bases with no gene match: 11.

The V and J genes are TRBV10-2 and TRBJ1-1; weak D call: TRBD1 (5 bases). The CDR3 spans 15 residues. Germline CDR1 reads WSHSY; CDR2 reads SAAADI. V lost 7 bases, J lost 3 bases, and 18 bases lay in between. DNA of the CDR3: TGCGCCAGCAAACCTCCCCAGGGAGGGGACACTGAAGCTTTCTTT. Residues: CASKPPQGGDTEAFF.

This clonotype has just a few counts. In DNA, the CDR3 is TGTGCCAGCACGACTTTTCCCTACGAGCAGTACTTC. This gives the protein CASTTFPYEQYF. The chain carries TRBV6-1 and TRBJ2-7; the D is unclear. V was trimmed by 7 bases and J by 2 bases, leaving 9 bases between them. CDR3 length: 12 amino acids. The germline CDR1 and CDR2 sequences are MNHNS and SASEGT.

The genes are TRBV3-1 and TRBJ2-4, with 8 bases that match TRBD1. Unmatched junction bases numbered 1, after V lost 2 bases and J lost 4 bases. Per germline, CDR1 LGHDT and CDR2 YNNKEL (reference sequence). The CDR3 sequence is 14 residues long. The CDR3 DNA follows: TGTGCCAGCAGCCAAAGGACAGGGAAAAACATTCAGTACTTC. Protein: CASSQRTGKNIQYF.

Points on this clonotype: A read error may account for a junction end that differs from germline. CDR3 loop: CASSVKGLSYSEQFF. In nucleotides, the CDR3 is TGTGCCAGCAGTGTGAAAGGTTTATCTTACAGTGAGCAGTTCTTC. The genes are TRBV6-1 and TRBJ2-1; unclear D gene. The CDR3 sequence is 15 residues long. Germline CDR1 and CDR2: MNHNS and SASEGT.

At least ten counts were recorded for this clonotype. The chain carries TRBV3-1 and TRBJ2-5; D possibly corresponds to TRBD1 (5 bases). V lost 5 bases and J 5 bases, leaving 12 bases between the germline ends. From germline, CDR1 is LGHDT and CDR2 YNNKEL (reference sequence). This CDR3 is built from 13 residues. The CDR3 loop reads CASSDESGETQYF. In DNA form, the CDR3 reads TGTGCCAGCAGCGACGAGTCAGGGGAGACCCAGTACTTC.

Here the CDR3 reads CASSQRGRETSPYGYTF. CDR3 DNA: TGCGCCAGCAGCCAAAGAGGGCGGGAAACCAGCCCCTATGGCTACACCTTC. This rearrangement joins TRBV4-1 to TRBJ1-2; no clear D gene. V was pared by 2 bases and J by 4 bases, with 20 bases between. This CDR3 has 17 residues. Germline V gene sequence: CDR1 MGHRA, CDR2 YSYEKL.

This clonotype was seen many times. This chain uses TRBV20-1 with TRBJ2-3; possible D gene TRBD1, 6 bases. Germline CDR1 is DFQATT and CDR2 is SNEGSKA (reference sequence). This CDR3 region has 13 residues. Trimming left V 3 bases short and J 3 bases short, with 10 bases between. The CDR3 sequence is CSARQGLTDTQYF. CDR3 bases: TGCAGTGCTAGGCAGGGGCTTACAGATACGCAGTATTTT.

This clonotype showed up just a few times. The chain links TRBV19 to TRBJ1-5, with D possibly matching TRBD1 (5 bases). The germline CDR1 and CDR2 sequences are LNHDA and SQIVND (reference sequence). This CDR3 is 15 amino acids long. With 6 bases removed from V and 1 base from J, the gap between germline ends came to 13 bases. This chain's CDR3 is CASSSVGRSNQPQHF. As DNA, the CDR3 is TGTGCCAGTAGCTCGGTGGGGCGGAGCAATCAGCCCCAGCATTTT. The complete variable domain, with remaining parts taken from reference TRBV19 and TRBJ1-5, reads DGGITQSPKYLFRKEGQNVTLSCEQNLNHDAMYWYRQDPGQGLRLIYYSQIVNDFQKGDIAEGYSVSREKKESFPLTVTSAQKNPTAFYLCASSSVGRSNQPQHFGDGTRLSIL.

The sample holds many counts of this clonotype. The chain combines TRBV2 with TRBJ1-5; TRBD1 aligns across 7 bases. CDR1 and CDR2 (germline): SNHLY, FYNNEI. The CDR3 is made up of 15 amino acids. With 6 bases clipped from V and 2 bases from J, the junction kept 7 bases outside the gene matches. In DNA form, the CDR3 reads TGTGCCAGCAGGGAGACAGGGAACGGCAATCAGCCCCAGCATTTT. It codes for CASRETGNGNQPQHF.

The J gene is TRBJ2-5, the V gene TRBV12-3 or TRBV12-4; 8 bases line up with TRBD2. There are 16 residues in the CDR3. V shed 3 bases, J shed 9 bases, and the junction held 15 bases outside the gene matches. The CDR3 region has the DNA TGTGCCAGCAGTTTGGGTCGCGGGGGGCTGGGGTCGGCCCAGTACTTC. Its translation: CASSLGRGGLGSAQYF.

This clonotype occurred many times. The chain joins TRBV12-3 or TRBV12-4 to TRBJ2-3, with TRBD2 matching 7 bases. The CDR3 contains 14 residues. Trimming at V came to 6 bases and at J to 4 bases, leaving 7 bases not matched to a gene. The CDR3 DNA sequence: TGTGCCAGCAGCCCAACGGGGAGGGCAGATACGCAGTATTTT. Encoded protein: CASSPTGRADTQYF.

This clonotype was found many times. The rearrangement links TRBV18 to TRBJ2-5; possibly TRBD1 for D (6 bases). Trimming removed 5 bases from V and 13 bases from J, with 17 bases in between. CDR1 and CDR2 from the germline V gene are KGHSH and LQKENI. The length of the CDR3 is 12 residues. Here the CDR3 reads CASSRPQGSLYF. The CDR3 DNA is TGTGCCAGCTCAAGGCCACAGGGCAGCCTGTACTTC. The full variable domain, its missing parts supplied by reference TRBV18 and TRBJ2-5, is NAGVMQNPRHLVRRRGQEARLRCSPMKGHSHVYWYRQLPEEGLKFMVYLQKENIIDESGMPKERFSAEFPKEGPSILRIQQVVRGDSAAYFCASSRPQGSLYFGPGTRLLVL.

The chain carries TRBV7-2 and TRBJ1-5; possible D gene TRBD1, 5 bases. Trimming cost V 3 bases and J 2 bases, with 11 bases left between them. This CDR3 spans 15 amino acids. Germline values: CDR1 SGHTA, CDR2 FQGNSA. CDR3 sequence (DNA): TGTGCCAGCAGCTTGGGGGATTCGGGCAATCAGCCCCAGCATTTT. Translated: CASSLGDSGNQPQHF.

The V and J genes are TRBV6-5 and TRBJ2-6; D unclear. The CDR3 runs to 16 residues. From germline, CDR1 is MNHEY and CDR2 SVGAGI. Trimming took 2 bases from V and 0 from J, leaving 8 bases between them. The CDR3 is CASSYGSNSGANVLTF. The CDR3 DNA reads TGTGCCAGCAGTTACGGCAGCAACTCTGGGGCCAACGTCCTGACTTTC.

This clonotype was counted at least ten times. The rearrangement joins TRBV4-2 to TRBJ2-1, with 9 bases lining up with TRBD2. The CDR3 length is 16 residues. Germline CDR1 LGHNA, CDR2 YNFKEQ. After removal of 0 bases from V and 10 bases from J, the junction contained 10 bases not matched to a gene. Written as DNA, the CDR3 is TGTGCCAGCAGCCAAGAGGTAGCGGGGGTCCCGAGGGAGCAGTTCTTC. Translated, it gives CASSQEVAGVPREQFF.

The gene calls are TRBV2 and TRBJ2-5, with D perhaps TRBD2 (6 bases). This CDR3 has 13 amino acids. Per the germline V gene, CDR1 is SNHLY and CDR2 is FYNNEI. The germline V and J ends were trimmed by 0 bases and 5 bases, with 7 bases remaining between them. In DNA form, the CDR3 reads TGTGCCAGCAGTGAAGCGGCGGGGGAGACCCAGTACTTC. Translation gives CASSEAAGETQYF. Complete variable domain (other parts from reference TRBV2 and TRBJ2-5): EPEVTQTPSHQVTQMGQEVILRCVPISNHLYFYWYRQILGQKVEFLVSFYNNEISEKSEIFDDQFSVERPDGSNFTLKIRSTKLEDSAMYFCASSEAAGETQYFGPGTRLLVL.

Of note for this clonotype: A read error may account for a junction end that differs from germline. The chain links TRBV7-2 to TRBJ1-1; D is undetermined. Germline values: CDR1 SGHTA, CDR2 FQGNSA. The CDR3 is 13 residues long. The CDR3 loop is CASSLAGNTETFF. The CDR3 DNA follows: TGTGCCAGCAGCTTAGCGGGGAACACTGAAACTTTCTTT.

This clonotype was counted only a few times. V gene TRBV6-1 combines with J gene TRBJ1-2; D remains unclear. Germline loops: CDR1 MNHNS, CDR2 SASEGT. V was pared by 4 bases and J by 3 bases, with 9 bases between. The CDR3 covers 13 residues. The CDR3 reads CASSVSLDYGYTF. The CDR3 coding sequence is TGTGCCAGCAGTGTTAGTTTAGACTATGGCTACACCTTC.

The J gene is TRBJ2-5, the V gene TRBV7-3, with D uncertain. With 3 bases removed from V and 2 bases from J, the gap between germline ends came to 16 bases. The germline V gene has CDR1 SGHTA and CDR2 FQGTGA. The CDR3 length is 16 residues. This CDR3 is CASSFSPRSEQETQYF. In nucleotides, the CDR3 is TGTGCCAGCAGCTTTTCTCCTAGGAGCGAACAAGAGACCCAGTACTTC.

This clonotype came up a few times. V and J are TRBV27 and TRBJ2-7; the D is unclear. The CDR3 totals 15 residues. Per the germline V gene, CDR1 is MNHEY and CDR2 is SMNVEV (reference sequence). The V and J ends lost 2 bases and 1 base respectively, with 12 bases between them. This chain's CDR3 is CASSLRPLGSYEQYF. For the CDR3, the DNA is TGTGCCAGCAGTTTAAGACCGTTAGGGTCCTACGAGCAGTACTTC.

The chain is built from TRBV20-1 and TRBJ1-4; D is unclear. The length of the CDR3 is 16 residues. Trimming took off 3 bases at V and 0 bases at J, with 14 bases between the two ends. Germline loops: CDR1 DFQATT, CDR2 SNEGSKA (reference sequence). Written as DNA, the CDR3 is TGCAGTGCTAGCCCCTCGAGAGGTGCAACTAATGAAAAACTGTTTTTT. This codes for CSASPSRGATNEKLFF.

Many counts were recorded for this clonotype. J is TRBJ1-1 and V is TRBV29-1; no clear D gene. The CDR3 totals 11 residues. The ends were cut back, 8 bases at V and 1 base at J, with 8 bases in the middle. Germline V lookup: CDR1 SQVTM, CDR2 ANQGSEA. The CDR3 DNA follows: TGCAGCTTAGAGGAGAACACTGAAGCTTTCTTT. Translated, it gives CSLEENTEAFF.